A selection of T cell receptor beta chains follows, all from one sample in a study of T cells in Graves' hyperthyroidism and ophthalmopathy. Each CDR3 protein is one row after TCRdb ran MiXCR on the multiplex PCR reads. Of 660,000 or so distinct CDR3 sequences listed, around 21% are singletons. The sample taken for sequencing was blood. The receptors were sampled from a man aged 25 to 40 with Graves' ophthalmopathy. Each CDR3 is given with its conserved first and last residue. D genes are given only for firm matches. Rows give clone size only sometimes, using once, few, many, or a class for an expanded clone.

abundance: .
v_gene: TRBV19
j_gene: TRBJ2-1
d_gene: TRBD2
CDR3nt: TGTGCCAGTAGTAACGGCGGGGGGGACTACAATGAGCAGTTCTTC
CDR3aa: CASSNGGGDYNEQFF

abundance: .
v_gene: TRBV15
j_gene: TRBJ1-5
d_gene: TRBD1
CDR3nt: TGTGCCACCAGCCCTGACAGGGGCGGCCAGCCCCAGCATTTT
CDR3aa: CATSPDRGGQPQHF

abundance: few
v_gene: TRBV10-3
j_gene: TRBJ1-3
d_gene: .
CDR3nt: TGTGCCATCAGTAACACACAGGACTCTGGAAACACCATATATTTT
CDR3aa: CAISNTQDSGNTIYF

abundance: .
v_gene: TRBV6-2/TRBV6-3
j_gene: TRBJ2-7
d_gene: .
CDR3nt: TGTGCCAGCCTTGTGGAGCAGTACTTC
CDR3aa: CASLVEQYF

abundance: once
v_gene: TRBV28
j_gene: TRBJ2-3
d_gene: .
CDR3nt: TGTGCCAGCCGTTTTACCCACGACACAGATACGCAGTATTTT
CDR3aa: CASRFTHDTDTQYF

abundance: many
v_gene: TRBV11-2
j_gene: TRBJ2-2
d_gene: TRBD1
CDR3nt: TGTGCCAGCAGACCACCGGGACAGGGCGGTGGGGAGCTGTTTTTT
CDR3aa: CASRPPGQGGGELFF

abundance: few
v_gene: TRBV6-1
j_gene: TRBJ2-7
d_gene: .
CDR3nt: TGTGCCAGCAGTGAGACAAGAACGTACGAGCAGTACTTC
CDR3aa: CASSETRTYEQYF

abundance: few
v_gene: TRBV28
j_gene: TRBJ2-1
d_gene: .
CDR3nt: TGTGCCAGCAGTCCCGGAGGGGGGCAATCTTCCTACAATGAGCAGTTCTTC
CDR3aa: CASSPGGGQSSYNEQFF

abundance: many
v_gene: TRBV2
j_gene: TRBJ2-1
d_gene: .
CDR3nt: TGTGCCAGCAGTGTTAGGGGGAGAGGGCCGGAGACACACACCCATGAGCAGTTCTTC
CDR3aa: CASSVRGRGPETHTHEQFF

abundance: many
v_gene: TRBV7-8
j_gene: TRBJ2-1
d_gene: TRBD2
CDR3nt: TGTGCCAGCAGCTCCGGACTAGCGTTCGCCTACAATGAGCAGTTCTTC
CDR3aa: CASSSGLAFAYNEQFF

abundance: few
v_gene: TRBV20-1
j_gene: TRBJ2-1
d_gene: TRBD2
CDR3nt: TGCAGTGCTCACCCGACTAGCGGGAGAGGTAATGAGCAGTTCTTC
CDR3aa: CSAHPTSGRGNEQFF

abundance: .
v_gene: TRBV28
j_gene: TRBJ1-5
d_gene: .
CDR3nt: TGTGCCAGCACGGAGGTTTATAGCAATCAGCCCCAGCATTTT
CDR3aa: CASTEVYSNQPQHF

abundance: .
v_gene: TRBV7-2
j_gene: TRBJ2-5
d_gene: TRBD2
CDR3nt: TGTGCCAGCAGCCTTCAGCGGGGGGGCACACAAGAGACCCAGTACTTC
CDR3aa: CASSLQRGGTQETQYF

abundance: few
v_gene: TRBV12-3/TRBV12-4
j_gene: TRBJ1-1
d_gene: TRBD1
CDR3nt: TGTGCCAGCACCCCTCGGGACAGGGGGCCGAACACTGAAGCTTTCTTT
CDR3aa: CASTPRDRGPNTEAFF

abundance: .
v_gene: TRBV18
j_gene: TRBJ2-7
d_gene: TRBD1
CDR3nt: TGTGCCAGCTCACCACCGGGGACAGGGGGCGTCTACGAGCAGTACTTC
CDR3aa: CASSPPGTGGVYEQYF

abundance: few
v_gene: TRBV20-1
j_gene: TRBJ1-2
d_gene: .
CDR3nt: TGCAGTGCTATCGGGGGAGACCTATATGGCTACACCTTC
CDR3aa: CSAIGGDLYGYTF

abundance: many
v_gene: TRBV11-2
j_gene: TRBJ2-2
d_gene: .
CDR3nt: TGTGCCAGCAGCTTCACCGGGGAGCTGTTTTTT
CDR3aa: CASSFTGELFF